One sample yielded the 12 T cell receptor beta chains listed below, sequenced in a study of Graves' ophthalmopathy and Graves' hyperthyroidism. The sequenced template was RNA, covering the TCR beta CDR3 region. The first-round RT-PCR employed HTBI primers together with the Qiagen OneStep RT-PCR kit. A multiplex PCR was then performed as the second round. TCRdb independently ran MiXCR on the multiplex PCR reads; one entry per CDR3 protein. Altogether 200,000 to 250,000 distinct CDR3 sequences are present, roughly a fifth being singletons, with the ten largest covering roughly 42%. Sequences were obtained from peripheral blood. Source of these receptors: a woman in her fifties or sixties with Graves' ophthalmopathy.

This clonotype was seen at least ten times. The chain has TRBV2 and TRBJ2-4; D perhaps matches TRBD2 (5 bases). The V gene's germline CDR1 is SNHLY and CDR2 FYNNEI. The CDR3 runs to 14 residues. The V end lost 11 bases, the J end lost 1 base, and 15 bases lay between the germline ends. The CDR3 DNA sequence: TGTGCCTCGGCCTCAGAGCGGGCCAAAAACATTCAGTACTTC. Translating it yields CASASERAKNIQYF. Variable domain in full (rest from reference TRBV2 and TRBJ2-4): EPEVTQTPSHQVTQMGQEVILRCVPISNHLYFYWYRQILGQKVEFLVSFYNNEISEKSEIFDDQFSVERPDGSNFTLKIRSTKLEDSAMYFCASASERAKNIQYFGAGTRLSVL.

This clonotype was found many times. V gene TRBV7-2 combines with J gene TRBJ2-5, with D perhaps assigned TRBD1 or TRBD2 (5 bases each). Trimming cost V 5 bases and J 6 bases, with 16 bases left between them. The germline CDR1 and CDR2 sequences are SGHTA and FQGNSA. This CDR3 comprises 14 residues. The CDR3 region has the DNA TGTGCCAGCAGCCAGGGATACTCGGGGCAGACCCAGTACTTC. It translates to CASSQGYSGQTQYF.

This clonotype has a count of ten or more. This chain connects TRBV7-2 to TRBJ2-7; D is possibly TRBD2 (6 bases). V lost 4 bases and J lost 0, with 13 bases in between. The CDR3 is 15 amino acids. Germline CDR1 and CDR2: SGHTA and FQGNSA. CDR3 loop: CASSYGGSSSYEQYF. For the CDR3, the DNA is TGTGCCAGCAGCTATGGGGGGTCATCCTCCTACGAGCAGTACTTC.

This clonotype has a count of ten or more. This chain connects TRBV12-3 or TRBV12-4 to TRBJ1-1, with D maybe TRBD1 (6 bases). The CDR3 covers 13 residues. The germline V and J ends were trimmed by 5 bases and 8 bases, with 15 bases remaining between them. The CDR3, as DNA: TGTGCCAGCAGTCAAAGCGGACAGCAAGAAGCTTTCTTT. This codes for CASSQSGQQEAFF.

This chain connects TRBV6-2 or TRBV6-3 to TRBJ1-2; TRBD1 matches at 7 bases. The germline gives CDR1 MNHEY, CDR2 SVGEGT. V shed 6 bases, J shed 1 base, and the junction held 8 bases outside the gene matches. The CDR3 totals 15 residues. The CDR3 DNA sequence: TGTGCCAGCAGCCCGAGGACAGGACTTAACTATGGCTACACCTTC. This encodes CASSPRTGLNYGYTF.

As for this clonotype: Possible read error: a much larger clone is one base away. The chain links TRBV6-5 to TRBJ2-7, with a possible D match to TRBD2 (6 bases). CDR3 length: 14 residues. Germline V gene sequence: CDR1 MNHEY, CDR2 SVGAGI. The ends were cut back, 0 bases at V and 6 bases at J, with 12 bases in the middle. The chain's CDR3 is CASSYSEGTFEQYF. The DNA of the CDR3 is TGTGCCAGCAGTTACTCGGAGGGGACCTTCGAGCAGTACTTC.

This clonotype was recorded at least ten times. This sequence joins TRBV19 and TRBJ2-6; weak D call: TRBD2 (6 bases). Per germline, CDR1 LNHDA and CDR2 SQIVND (reference sequence). V was shortened by 11 bases and J by 4 bases, with 12 bases between the two germline ends. The CDR3 length is 13 residues. The CDR3 sequence is CAAGLGGANVLTF. As DNA, the CDR3 is TGTGCCGCGGGGTTGGGAGGGGCCAACGTCCTGACTTTC.

This clonotype was found many times. V gene TRBV10-3 combines with J gene TRBJ1-1, with D possibly matching TRBD1 (5 bases). There are 14 residues in the CDR3. V gave up 3 bases and J gave up 1 base, with 9 bases separating them. Per the germline V gene, CDR1 is ENHRY and CDR2 is SYGVKD. CDR3 sequence reads: CAISEIGTNTEAFF. CDR3 DNA: TGTGCCATCAGTGAAATAGGGACGAACACTGAAGCTTTCTTT.

This clonotype was counted ten times or more. The rearrangement joins TRBV5-1 to TRBJ1-1, with D possibly TRBD1 on 5 matching bases. V shed 3 bases and J shed 1 base, with 16 bases lying between them. The germline V gene encodes CDR1 SGHRS and CDR2 YFSETQ. The CDR3 contains 16 residues. The CDR3 loop is CASSSLTGTRNTEAFF. CDR3 coding DNA: TGCGCCAGCAGCTCGTTAACCGGGACGAGGAACACTGAAGCTTTCTTT.

At least ten counts were recorded for this clonotype. J is TRBJ2-1 and V is TRBV11-2; no reliable D call. Germline V lookup: CDR1 SGHAT, CDR2 FQNNGV. The CDR3 sequence is 17 residues long. V lost 5 bases and J lost 6, with 23 bases in between. CDR3 sequence: CASSENYRAIGGNEQFF. CDR3 bases: TGTGCCAGCAGCGAAAACTACCGGGCCATTGGCGGCAATGAGCAGTTCTTC.

The table lists this clonotype with a few counts. J is TRBJ1-5 and V is TRBV19; no reliable D call. The CDR3 totals 13 residues. V lost 5 bases and J 3 bases, leaving 8 bases between the germline ends. Looked up from germline, CDR1 is LNHDA and CDR2 is SQIVND (reference sequence). Written as DNA, the CDR3 is TGTGCCAGTAGTTGGTCGACCAATCAGCCCCAGCATTTT. Residues: CASSWSTNQPQHF. Full variable domain (missing parts from reference TRBV19 and TRBJ1-5): DGGITQSPKYLFRKEGQNVTLSCEQNLNHDAMYWYRQDPGQGLRLIYYSQIVNDFQKGDIAEGYSVSREKKESFPLTVTSAQKNPTAFYLCASSWSTNQPQHFGDGTRLSIL.

In this sample, this clonotype turned up many times. The rearrangement joins TRBV20-1 to TRBJ2-2; 11 nucleotides align to TRBD2. The CDR3 consists of 15 residues. J gave up 4 bases and V 4 bases, and 5 bases lay outside the gene matches. Germline assignment: CDR1 DFQATT and CDR2 SNEGSKA (reference sequence). The chain's CDR3 is CSANSGRAFTGELFF. The CDR3 DNA is TGCAGTGCTAATAGCGGGAGGGCCTTCACCGGGGAGCTGTTTTTT.